Reported below is one TCR beta chain. Its antigen is unidentified. One to two pinch biopsies were taken from the rectum during colonoscopy. J was trimmed by 5 bases and V by 6 bases; bases with no gene match: 3. CDR1 SQVTM and CDR2 ANQGSEA come from the germline V gene. The CDR3 spans 13 residues. These data originate in a study of pediatric ulcerative colitis. Notes on the study in general: Total lymphocyte DNA, not sorted subsets, was the template.

TCRdb's copy holds only in-frame clones and misses some; the assay was immunoSEQ multiplex PCR. The data contain under 50,000 clones, over 70% of them singletons. This sequence joins TRBV29-1 and TRBJ1-5, with 11 bases that match TRBD1. The TCR comes from a girl aged 10 to 17 with moderate ulcerative colitis. Sequencing was performed on gut tissue. This CDR3 is CSVGQGADQPQHF. CDR3 sequence (DNA): TGCAGCGTCGGACAGGGGGCGGATCAGCCCCAGCATTTT.